A single sample gave rise to the 14 T cell receptor beta chains below, sequenced in a study of cytomegalovirus exposure and HLA in healthy donors. The PCR was carried out with 60 Vbeta primers and 13 Jbeta primers. This table comes from immunoSEQ multiplex PCR, and its TCRdb copy is limited to in-frame clones, with some not included. The sample yields 75,000 to 100,000 clones, around 75% seen once. The source material was PBMCs. The origin of the receptors is a young man in good health and CMV-seropositive.

The chain joins TRBV6-5 to TRBJ2-2; D perhaps matches TRBD1 (6 bases). Germline V CDR1 and CDR2: MNHEY, SVGAGI. The length of the CDR3 is 14 residues. V lost 1 base and J 7 bases, leaving 10 bases between the germline ends. The CDR3 is CASSYLGAGGELFF. CDR3 DNA sequence: TGTGCCAGCAGTTACTTGGGGGCGGGCGGGGAGCTGTTTTTT.

V gene TRBV11-3 combines with J gene TRBJ2-1; D call uncertain. The length of the CDR3 is 12 residues. The germline gives CDR1 SGHNT, CDR2 YENEEA. V was shortened by 0 bases and J by 6 bases, with 3 bases between the two germline ends. The CDR3 DNA reads TGTGCCAGCAGCTTAGAGAGCAATGAGCAGTTCTTC. As protein: CASSLESNEQFF.

The chain has TRBV7-9 and TRBJ2-2; a weak D match, TRBD1 (6 bases). CDR1 and CDR2 from the germline V gene are SEHNR and FQNEAQ (reference sequence). V was cut by 4 bases and J by 0 bases, with 15 bases left in between. The CDR3 runs 17 residues. This CDR3 reads CASSYYRQAPNTGELFF. The CDR3 DNA reads as TGTGCCAGCAGCTATTATCGACAGGCGCCGAACACCGGGGAGCTGTTTTTT.

The chain uses TRBV7-2 and TRBJ2-7; the match to TRBD1 covers 10 bases. From germline, CDR1 is SGHTA and CDR2 FQGNSA. The CDR3 is 17 residues long. Germline trimming cut 2 bases from V and 2 bases from J; bases unmatched to any gene: 9. CDR3 nucleotides: TGTGCCAGCAGCTTATTACGGACAGGGGGTAATCCCTACGAGCAGTACTTC. Its protein product is CASSLLRTGGNPYEQYF.

This clone was observed a few times. The chain is built from TRBV7-9 and TRBJ1-1; 7 bases fit TRBD1. This CDR3 region has 16 residues. The germline CDR1 and CDR2 sequences are SEHNR and FQNEAQ (reference sequence). Trimming removed 5 bases from V and 1 base from J; junction bases left unmatched: 10. CDR3 protein: CASSPMGGTANTEAFF. In nucleotides, the CDR3 is TGTGCCAGCAGCCCAATGGGCGGGACAGCGAACACTGAAGCTTTCTTT.

The chain is built from TRBV9 and TRBJ1-4; TRBD1 agrees at 9 bases. CDR3 size: 15 residues. V shed 0 bases and J 7 bases; nucleotides not matched to a gene: 4. The germline gives CDR1 SGDLS, CDR2 YYNGEE. CDR3 sequence: CASSVAQGAREKLFF. As DNA, the CDR3 is TGTGCCAGCAGCGTAGCACAGGGGGCCCGTGAAAAACTGTTTTTT.

This chain connects TRBV19 to TRBJ1-2; TRBD1 might be the D (5 bases). This CDR3 contains 14 residues. The V and J ends lost 3 bases and 8 bases respectively, with 16 bases between them. Germline V CDR1 and CDR2: LNHDA, SQIVND (reference sequence). CDR3 sequence reads: CASSISRDRGGYTF. As DNA, the CDR3 is TGTGCCAGTAGTATTAGCAGGGATCGTGGCGGCTACACCTTC.

The rearrangement links TRBV14 to TRBJ1-6; 7 nucleotides agree with TRBD1. V was clipped by 0 bases and J by 7 bases; unmatched bases: 6. Germline CDR1 SGHDN, CDR2 FVKESK. The CDR3 length is 16 residues. CDR3 loop: CASSQDRGTANSPLHF. The CDR3 DNA follows: TGTGCCAGCAGCCAAGATCGTGGGACAGCGAATTCACCCCTCCACTTT. Full variable domain (missing parts from reference TRBV14 and TRBJ1-6): EAGVTQFPSHSVIEKGQTVTLRCDPISGHDNLYWYRRVMGKEIKFLLHFVKESKQDESGMPNNRFLAERTGGTYSTLKVQPAELEDSGVYFCASSQDRGTANSPLHFGNGTRLTVT.

This clone came up once. The chain couples TRBV5-4 to TRBJ2-7; possibly TRBD1 for D (6 bases). The V gene's germline CDR1 is SGHNT and CDR2 YYREEE (reference sequence). CDR3 length: 14 amino acids. Trimming shortened V by 4 bases and J by 2 bases, and 13 bases separated the two germline ends. CDR3 sequence reads: CASSPGDTPYEQYF. The CDR3 coding sequence is TGTGCCAGCAGCCCCGGGGACACCCCCTACGAGCAGTACTTC.

The rearrangement links TRBV6-1 to TRBJ2-7; 7 bases align to TRBD1. J lost 4 bases, V lost 2 bases, and 5 bases had no gene match. CDR1 is MNHNS, CDR2 SASEGT, per germline. This CDR3 spans 14 amino acids. The CDR3 DNA reads as TGTGCCAGCAGTGAATCGGGGACAGCATACGAGCAGTACTTC. The encoded protein is CASSESGTAYEQYF.

The V gene is TRBV29-1, the J gene TRBJ2-7; D is possibly TRBD1 (7 bases). CDR1 is SQVTM and CDR2 is ANQGSEA in the germline V gene. CDR3 length: 11 amino acids. Trimming left V 7 bases short and J 5 bases short, with 12 bases between. The CDR3 sequence: CSAQGGHEQYF. Written as DNA, the CDR3 is TGCAGCGCCCAGGGGGGCCACGAGCAGTACTTC.

This clone was observed once. The J gene is TRBJ2-3, the V gene TRBV6-8, with D tentatively TRBD2 (5 bases). V lost 6 bases, J lost 1 base, and 17 bases lay in between. The CDR3 loop spans 16 amino acids. CDR1 MNHGY and CDR2 SAAAGT come from the germline V gene. CDR3 DNA sequence: TGTGCCAGCAGCCCCACCGGGCGGGCCCGCACAGATACGCAGTATTTT. This translates into CASSPTGRARTDTQYF.

This clone appeared a few times. The V and J genes are TRBV7-2 and TRBJ1-1; 9 bases match TRBD1. V lost 5 bases and J lost 3; bases outside the gene matches: 10. Germline assignment: CDR1 SGHTA and CDR2 FQGNSA. The CDR3 totals 16 residues. Written as DNA, the CDR3 is TGTGCCAGCAGCGAACACAGGGGGCGCTGGGACACTGAAGCTTTCTTT. Translated: CASSEHRGRWDTEAFF.

The table lists this clone with a few counts. The rearrangement joins TRBV9 to TRBJ1-5; 8 bases align to TRBD1. CDR1 and CDR2 from the germline V gene are SGDLS and YYNGEE. V lost 2 bases, J lost 5 bases, and 0 bases stayed unmatched. The CDR3 has 13 amino acids. CDR3 bases: TGTGCCAGCAGCGTGGACAGGGATCAGCCCCAGCATTTT. It codes for CASSVDRDQPQHF.